This T cell receptor (beta chain) was sequenced during a study of OX40 agonist ivuxolimab in advanced cancers. Study as a whole: Patients in the trial were receiving intravenous ivuxolimab every 2 weeks, at doses of 0.01 to 10 mg/kg. With a range of roughly 20 to 79, age averaged roughly 60 years, and 65% to 90% were male. Previous treatment with anti-PD-1, anti-PD-L1 or anti-CTLA-4 therapy was allowed; about 44% had received some.

Clones were sequenced by immunoSEQ multiplex PCR, and TCRdb holds only the in-frame ones, with some missing. This table has about 64,000 clones, 85% to 90% appearing once. Trimming at V came to 3 bases and at J to 3 bases, leaving 5 bases not matched to a gene. Germline CDR1 is GTSNPN and CDR2 is SVGIG (reference sequence). The CDR3 consists of 14 residues. The rearrangement links TRBV30 to TRBJ2-5; 9 positions match TRBD1. The sequence came from an adult with an advanced solid tumor such as melanoma, head and neck, liver or kidney cancer. This material consisted of CD4+ or CD8+ T cells sorted from blood, taken in a trial of the OX40 agonist ivuxolimab. The CDR3, as DNA: TGTGCCTGGAGGTTGGGACAGGGTGAAGAGACCCAGTACTTC. As protein: CAWRLGQGEETQYF.